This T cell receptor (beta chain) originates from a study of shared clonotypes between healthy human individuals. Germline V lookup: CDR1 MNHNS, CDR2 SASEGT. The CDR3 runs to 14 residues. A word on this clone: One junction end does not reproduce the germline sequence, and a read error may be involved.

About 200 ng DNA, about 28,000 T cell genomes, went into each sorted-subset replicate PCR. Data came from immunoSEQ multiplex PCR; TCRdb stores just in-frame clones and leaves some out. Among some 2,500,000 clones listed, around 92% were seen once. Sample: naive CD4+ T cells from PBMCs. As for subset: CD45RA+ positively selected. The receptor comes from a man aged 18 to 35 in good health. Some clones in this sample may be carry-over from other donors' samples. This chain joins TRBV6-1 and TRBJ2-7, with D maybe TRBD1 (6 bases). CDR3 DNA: TGTGCCAGCATTGAAACCCAGGGGACCTACGAGCAGTACTTC. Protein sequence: CASIETQGTYEQYF.